A single sample is the source of the 20 T cell receptor beta chains below, sequenced in a study of breast tumors, draining lymph nodes, adjacent tissues. Via MiXCR, TCRdb re-called the multiplex PCR reads, giving one row per CDR3 protein. The table has 200,000 or so distinct CDR3 sequences, approximately 33% seen once; the top ten hold roughly 4%. Axillary draining lymph nodes of breast cancer patients supplied the node samples. The sequenced sample consisted of axillary lymph node tissue. All receptors come from a female donor with breast cancer. Some clones in this sample may be carry-over from other donors' samples.

This clonotype was counted at least ten times. This chain links TRBV28 with TRBJ2-5, with TRBD2 identical over 11 bases. This CDR3 region has 15 residues. In germline, CDR1 is MDHEN, CDR2 SYDVKM. J lost 5 bases, V lost 3 bases, and 5 bases had no gene match. CDR3 DNA sequence: TGTGCCAGCAGTTTCCCCATAGCGGGAGGGGAGACCCAGTACTTC. Amino acids: CASSFPIAGGETQYF. The full variable domain, with the rest looked up from reference TRBV28 and TRBJ2-5, is DVKVTQSSRYLVKRTGEKVFLECVQDMDHENMFWYRQDPGLGLRLIYFSYDVKMKEKGDIPEGYSVSREKKERFSLILESASTNQTSMYLCASSFPIAGGETQYFGPGTRLLVL.

At least ten counts were recorded for this clonotype. The chain employs TRBV3-1 and TRBJ1-2, with D possibly being TRBD1 (6 bases). The ends were cut back, 0 bases at V and 3 bases at J, with 11 bases in the middle. The CDR3 is 15 amino acids. Germline CDR1 is LGHDT and CDR2 is YNNKEL (reference sequence). CDR3 protein: CASSQETGIDYGYTF. In DNA, the CDR3 is TGTGCCAGCAGCCAAGAGACAGGAATCGACTATGGCTACACCTTC. The full variable domain, rest sourced from reference TRBV3-1 and TRBJ1-2, is DTAVSQTPKYLVTQMGNDKSIKCEQNLGHDTMYWYKQDSKKFLKIMFSYNNKELIINETVPNRFSPKSPDKAHLNLHINSLELGDSAVYFCASSQETGIDYGYTFGSGTRLTVV.

On this clonotype itself: Possible read error: a much larger clone is one base away. The V and J genes are TRBV28 and TRBJ2-7; the match to TRBD2 covers 9 bases. The CDR3 has 17 residues. CDR1 is MDHEN and CDR2 is SYDVKM in the germline V gene. CDR3 DNA: TGTGCCAGCAGCCTCCGGGGGGGTAGCGGGAGAGGCTACGGGCAGTACTTC. It is translated as CASSLRGGSGRGYGQYF.

Concerning this clonotype itself: This clone may be a read error of a much larger clone one base away. The chain has TRBV20-1 and TRBJ2-1; TRBD2 aligns across 11 bases. CDR1 and CDR2 (germline): DFQATT, SNEGSKA (reference sequence). Unmatched junction bases numbered 8, after V lost 3 bases and J lost 10 bases. CDR3 length: 14 residues. The CDR3 sequence is CSARISGRAAEQFF. As DNA, the CDR3 is TGCAGTGCTAGGATTAGCGGGAGGGCGGCGGAGCAGTTCTTC.

The rearrangement joins TRBV18 to TRBJ1-2, with TRBD1 identical over 11 bases. The length of the CDR3 is 13 residues. V lost 5 bases to trimming and J lost 6 bases; unmatched junction nucleotides: 2. Germline V gene data show CDR1 as KGHSH and CDR2 as LQKENI. CDR3 sequence (DNA): TGTGCCAGCTCAGGGACAGGGGGTGATGGCTACACCTTC. Amino acid sequence: CASSGTGGDGYTF.

Many counts were recorded for this clonotype. V gene TRBV5-1 combines with J gene TRBJ2-1; TRBD2 agrees at 8 bases. This CDR3 has 15 residues. V was pared by 0 bases and J by 5 bases, with 4 bases of the junction left unmatched. Germline loops: CDR1 SGHRS, CDR2 YFSETQ. The CDR3 protein is CASSLGSGSDNEQFF. The CDR3 region has the DNA TGCGCCAGCAGCTTGGGAAGCGGGAGCGACAATGAGCAGTTCTTC.

This rearrangement joins TRBV7-9 to TRBJ1-4, with D uncertain. The length of the CDR3 is 10 residues. V was pared by 1 base and J by 14 bases, with 5 bases between. The germline gives CDR1 SEHNR, CDR2 FQNEAQ (reference sequence). CDR3 residues: CASSLGGLFF. As DNA, the CDR3 is TGTGCCAGCAGCTTAGGTGGCCTGTTTTTT.

This clonotype was counted ten times or more. The rearrangement links TRBV7-9 to TRBJ2-7; the D gene is possibly TRBD2 (6 bases). The CDR3 consists of 14 residues. The V gene lost 5 bases and the J gene lost 3 bases, with 14 bases spanning the gap. CDR1 and CDR2 (germline): SEHNR, FQNEAQ (reference sequence). CDR3 sequence (DNA): TGTGCCAGCAGCCCGTTGGCGGGGAGCTACGAGCAGTACTTC. It specifies CASSPLAGSYEQYF.

Remarks on this clonotype: The junction and the germline gene differ at one end; a read error may be behind it. The chain carries TRBV3-1 and TRBJ1-3, with TRBD1 as a possible D gene (5 bases). The germline CDR1 and CDR2 sequences are LGHDT and YNNKEL (reference sequence). CDR3 length equals 17 residues. The CDR3: CASSQVMGLASGNTIHF. The CDR3 DNA follows: TGCGCCAGCAGCCAAGTAATGGGGCTCGCCTCTGGAAACACCATACATTTT.

This clonotype was counted ten times or more. The chain combines TRBV7-8 with TRBJ2-2, with D possibly matching TRBD1 (6 bases). V dropped 5 bases and J dropped 7 bases, with 17 bases sitting between them. This CDR3 has 15 amino acids. Germline V gene sequence: CDR1 SGHVS, CDR2 FQNEAQ. CDR3 residues: CASSPSRAGDGELFF. The CDR3 DNA follows: TGTGCCAGCAGCCCCTCTCGCGCAGGGGACGGGGAGCTGTTTTTT.

This clonotype was seen at least ten times. The chain employs TRBV19 and TRBJ1-2, with a weak D call TRBD1 (5 bases). Germline loops: CDR1 LNHDA, CDR2 SQIVND (reference sequence). The CDR3 runs 15 residues. The V end was cut by 1 base, the J end by 0 bases, with 9 bases between. In DNA form, the CDR3 reads TGTGCCAGTAGTATAGGCGGGGGAGCTAACTATGGCTACACCTTC. Its translation: CASSIGGGANYGYTF.

This clonotype came up a few times. The V gene is TRBV28, the J gene TRBJ2-7; D may be TRBD2 (7 bases). This CDR3 region has 12 residues. Per the germline V gene, CDR1 is MDHEN and CDR2 is SYDVKM. This CDR3 reads CVSVGGPYEQYF. The CDR3 bases are TGTGTCTCGGTGGGGGGGCCCTACGAGCAGTACTTC.

In the case of this clonotype: With a much larger clone just one base away, this may be a read error. V usage is TRBV6-5 and J usage is TRBJ1-2, with D hard to call. Germline CDR1 is MNHEY and CDR2 is SVGAGI. V lost 6 bases, J lost 7 bases, and 9 bases lay in between. CDR3 length: 11 residues. CDR3 sequence (DNA): TGTGCCAGCAGGACCTACTGTGGCTACACCTTC. Its protein is CASRTYCGYTF.

This clonotype has only one observation. The chain joins TRBV19 to TRBJ2-3; D is possibly TRBD2 (5 bases). Germline V gene lookup returns CDR1 LNHDA and CDR2 SQIVND (reference sequence). V lost 5 bases, J lost 11 bases, and 20 bases lay in between. This CDR3 region has 14 residues. CDR3 in amino acids: CASSFARGDNEQYF. In DNA form, the CDR3 reads TGTGCCAGTAGTTTCGCCCGGGGTGACAATGAGCAGTATTTT.

The chain joins TRBV6-4 to TRBJ1-6, with 7 bases lining up with TRBD1. The CDR3 totals 15 residues. J lost 5 bases, V lost 3 bases, and 4 bases had no gene match. The V gene's germline CDR1 is MRHNA and CDR2 SNTAGT. The CDR3 DNA reads TGTGCCAGCAGTGAGACAGGACAGGATAATTCACCCCTCCACTTT. Translating it yields CASSETGQDNSPLHF.

V is TRBV2 and J is TRBJ2-3; D is possibly TRBD2 (6 bases). Deletions cut 7 bases from V and 2 bases from J, with 13 bases between. The CDR3 contains 14 residues. From germline, CDR1 is SNHLY and CDR2 FYNNEI. This CDR3 is CASTGGGNTDTQYF. CDR3 DNA sequence: TGTGCCAGCACAGGTGGGGGGAACACAGATACGCAGTATTTT.

Ten or more counts support this clonotype. The J gene is TRBJ2-2, the V gene TRBV20-1; TRBD1 agrees at 7 bases. The CDR3 is 14 amino acids. V dropped 6 bases and J dropped 1; count of bases not matched to a gene: 5. Germline V CDR1 and CDR2: DFQATT, SNEGSKA (reference sequence). CDR3 sequence reads: CSATGQLNTGELFF. In DNA, the CDR3 is TGCAGTGCCACGGGACAGTTGAACACCGGGGAGCTGTTTTTT.

This clonotype was observed many times. The chain recombines TRBV20-1 with TRBJ2-5, with D unclear. The CDR3 has 12 amino acids. With 3 bases removed from V and 1 base from J, the gap between germline ends came to 6 bases. Germline V gene data show CDR1 as DFQATT and CDR2 as SNEGSKA (reference sequence). Here the CDR3 DNA reads TGCAGTGCTAGTGTCTTCCAAGAGACCCAGTACTTC. Translating gives CSASVFQETQYF.

The chain uses TRBV29-1 and TRBJ1-3, with 7 positions matching TRBD1. The CDR3 covers 14 residues. Per germline, CDR1 SQVTM and CDR2 ANQGSEA. V shed 3 bases and J 8 bases; nucleotides not matched to a gene: 10. The CDR3 loop is CSVEIWDSRYTIYF. CDR3 coding DNA: TGCAGCGTTGAGATATGGGACAGCCGATACACCATATATTTT.

Concerning this clonotype itself: The CDR3 ends on some other residue instead of the conserved phenylalanine or tryptophan, so this is likely a read error. The chain joins TRBV5-1 to TRBJ2-7; the D gene is possibly TRBD2 (5 bases). V was trimmed by 2 bases and J by 5 bases, leaving 14 bases between them. Germline-derived CDR1 and CDR2 are SGHRS and YFSETQ. The CDR3 spans 14 residues. CDR3 loop: CASSFAFKGDEQYL. CDR3 bases: TGCGCCAGCAGCTTCGCTTTTAAGGGAGACGAGCAGTACCTC.